Given below is one T cell receptor beta chain in context. What it binds is unknown. These data come from a study of CD8 T cells in Susac syndrome. General study results and limits: The authors acknowledged that their TCR sequencing and HLA analysis involved a relatively small number of individuals.

An amount of RNA that ranged from roughly 0.5 to 1 ug was reverse transcribed with random hexamers. TCRdb re-called the immunoSEQ multiplex PCR reads with MiXCR, one entry per CDR3 protein. The profile shows approximately 120,000 distinct CDR3 sequences, roughly 95% of them singletons. The V and J ends lost 4 bases and 3 bases respectively, with 11 bases between them. The CDR3 spans 13 residues. Germline lookup yields CDR1 SGHRS and CDR2 YFSETQ. CD8+ and CD4+ T cells taken from blood had their TCR beta sequenced. The V and J genes are TRBV5-1 and TRBJ2-7; TRBD1 might be the D (6 bases). This TCR was sampled from a human donor in good health. Sequenced material: CD4+ T cells from PBMCs. The CDR3 nucleotides are TGCGCCAGCAGCACGGACAGTTTCTACGAGCAGTACTTC. This gives the protein CASSTDSFYEQYF.